This T cell receptor beta chain came from a study of blood T cell repertoires in COVID-19. The protocol was immunoSEQ multiplex PCR, while the TCRdb copy is restricted to in-frame clones and leaves out a portion. The sample lists 110,000 or so clones; roughly 80% were seen once. The germline V gene has CDR1 SGHTA and CDR2 FQGNSA. This CDR3 comprises 14 residues. J was trimmed by 7 bases and V by 3 bases; bases with no gene match: 3. Sequencing was carried out using peripheral blood. This sequence originates from a woman over 75 with acute or convalescent COVID-19. The chain uses TRBV7-2 and TRBJ1-6, with 7 positions matching TRBD1. The CDR3 sequence: CASSFRDSNSPLHF. The CDR3 coding sequence is TGTGCCAGCAGCTTCCGGGACAGCAATTCACCCCTCCACTTT. Drawing the rest from reference TRBV7-2 and TRBJ1-6, the complete variable domain is GAGVSQSPSNKVTEKGKDVELRCDPISGHTALYWYRQSLGQGLEFLIYFQGNSAPDKSGLPSDRFSAERTGGSVSTLTIQRTQQEDSAVYLCASSFRDSNSPLHFGNGTRLTVT.